What follows are 22 T cell receptor beta chains derived from one specimen sequenced in a study of cytomegalovirus exposure and HLA in healthy donors. 13 Jbeta primers and 60 Vbeta primers were used for the PCR. Clones were read by immunoSEQ multiplex PCR, and TCRdb kept only the in-frame ones, dropping some. The sample yields around 140,000 clones, more than 75% seen once. The sample comprised PBMCs. These receptors originate from a man between 50 and 59 years old in good health and CMV-seronegative.

The chain joins TRBV29-1 to TRBJ2-7; 7 nucleotides match TRBD2. The V segment lost 7 bases and the J segment 1 base; nucleotides outside the gene matches: 4. The germline V gene encodes CDR1 SQVTM and CDR2 ANQGSEA. This CDR3 contains 12 residues. The CDR3 region is CSGGGDSYEQYF. DNA for the CDR3: TGCAGCGGGGGGGGAGATTCCTACGAGCAGTACTTC.

The sample holds a few counts of this clone. The chain carries TRBV7-7 and TRBJ1-1; no firm D call. CDR1 SSHAT and CDR2 FNYEAQ come from the germline V gene (reference sequence). The CDR3 length is 13 residues. The V end was cut by 3 bases, the J end by 5 bases, with 10 bases between. In DNA, the CDR3 is TGTGCCAGCAGCTTCTCGATGGAGACTGAAGCTTTCTTT. Protein sequence: CASSFSMETEAFF. The full variable domain, completed using reference TRBV7-7 and TRBJ1-1, is GAGVSQSPRYKVTKRGQDVTLRCDPISSHATLYWYQQALGQGPEFLTYFNYEAQPDKSGLPSDRFSAERPEGSISTLTIQRTEQRDSAMYRCASSFSMETEAFFGQGTRLTVV.

This rearrangement joins TRBV10-3 to TRBJ1-1; D gene ambiguous. Germline values: CDR1 ENHRY, CDR2 SYGVKD. The V end lost 6 bases, the J end lost 3 bases, and 14 bases lay between the germline ends. This CDR3 region has 14 residues. CDR3 DNA: TGTGCCATCAGGGATCCAACCCAGGACACTGAAGCTTTCTTT. Its protein is CAIRDPTQDTEAFF.

V usage is TRBV5-1 and J usage is TRBJ2-3; 8 nucleotides match TRBD2. Per germline, CDR1 SGHRS and CDR2 YFSETQ. The CDR3 is 16 residues long. J was trimmed by 2 bases and V by 0 bases; bases with no gene match: 5. In nucleotides, the CDR3 is TGCGCCAGCAGCTTGGGTTTAGCGGGGACCACAGATACGCAGTATTTT. Translating gives CASSLGLAGTTDTQYF.

The J gene is TRBJ1-1, the V gene TRBV18; the D is unclear. Trimming left V 6 bases short and J 1 base short, with 12 bases between. Germline-derived CDR1 and CDR2 are KGHSH and LQKENI. CDR3 length: 14 residues. The CDR3 nucleotides are TGTGCCAGCTCGAAACAGCATACGAACACTGAAGCTTTCTTT. Residues: CASSKQHTNTEAFF.

The rearrangement joins TRBV5-1 to TRBJ1-2; TRBD1 matches at 7 bases. CDR3 length equals 14 residues. The germline gives CDR1 SGHRS, CDR2 YFSETQ. V trimming: 6 bases; J trimming: 4 bases; junction bases outside the gene matches: 9. The DNA of the CDR3 is TGCGCCAGCACCTGGGACAGTTCCACCTATGGCTACACCTTC. Its translation: CASTWDSSTYGYTF. The entire variable domain, with the rest obtained from reference TRBV5-1 and TRBJ1-2, is as follows: KAGVTQTPRYLIKTRGQQVTLSCSPISGHRSVSWYQQTPGQGLQFLFEYFSETQRNKGNFPGRFSGRQFSNSRSEMNVSTLELGDSALYLCASTWDSSTYGYTFGSGTRLTVV.

V gene TRBV2 combines with J gene TRBJ2-1, with 10 bases lining up with TRBD1. Germline V gene lookup returns CDR1 SNHLY and CDR2 FYNNEI. V trimming: 6 bases; J trimming: 0 bases; junction bases outside the gene matches: 8. There are 17 residues in the CDR3. This CDR3 reads CASRGTGVRSSYNEQFF. The CDR3 nucleotides read TGTGCCAGCAGAGGGACAGGGGTAAGGAGCTCCTACAATGAGCAGTTCTTC.

The rearrangement uses TRBV5-6 and TRBJ1-3, with 9 bases lining up with TRBD1. V dropped 4 bases and J dropped 3; count of bases not matched to a gene: 11. CDR1 is SGHDT, CDR2 YYEEEE, per germline. This CDR3 has 17 residues. The CDR3 sequence: CASSRNTGGVFGNTIYF. The CDR3, as DNA: TGTGCCAGCAGCAGGAATACAGGGGGCGTATTTGGAAACACCATATATTTT.

The V call is TRBV28, the J call TRBJ1-5, with 9 bases lining up with TRBD1. Germline CDR1 and CDR2: MDHEN and SYDVKM. V shed 5 bases and J 7 bases; nucleotides not matched to a gene: 6. The CDR3 consists of 14 residues. The CDR3 nucleotides are TGTGCCAGCAGTGTACAGGGGGCATCCCAGCCCCAGCATTTT. Its translation is CASSVQGASQPQHF.

This chain uses TRBV12-5 with TRBJ2-7, with a tentative D call TRBD2 (7 bases). The CDR3 spans 14 residues. The germline V gene encodes CDR1 LGHNT and CDR2 FRNRAP. Trimming took off 2 bases at V and 3 bases at J, with 11 bases between the two ends. In DNA, the CDR3 is TGTGCTAGTGGTTTGCGGGGGGCGGGCTACGAGCAGTACTTC. It translates to CASGLRGAGYEQYF.

This clone came up once. The chain uses TRBV29-1 and TRBJ2-5; 9 positions match TRBD1. The CDR3 totals 14 residues. Germline V gene sequence: CDR1 SQVTM, CDR2 ANQGSEA. J lost 6 bases, V lost 7 bases, and 12 bases had no gene match. The CDR3 nucleotides read TGCAGCGGCGGGGATACAGGGGGCTATAAGACCCAGTACTTC. Protein sequence: CSGGDTGGYKTQYF.

The V call is TRBV6-6, the J call TRBJ2-7; 8 bases are a match to TRBD2. This CDR3 is 13 amino acids long. J was trimmed by 5 bases and V by 7 bases; bases with no gene match: 7. CDR1 and CDR2 from the germline V gene are MNHNY and SVGAGI (reference sequence). The CDR3: CASNGGERHEQYF. DNA for the CDR3: TGTGCCAGCAACGGGGGGGAGCGCCACGAGCAGTACTTC.

This clone was detected only once. In DNA, the CDR3 is TGTGCCAGCAGCCTCCTTGGTGGACAGGTTAGGTACGAGCAGTACTTC. Protein sequence: CASSLLGGQVRYEQYF. The V call is TRBV27, the J call TRBJ2-7; TRBD1 matches at 7 bases. This CDR3 contains 16 residues. The V segment lost 6 bases and the J segment 4 bases; nucleotides outside the gene matches: 15. The germline gives CDR1 MNHEY, CDR2 SMNVEV (reference sequence).

This clone was counted a single time. The rearrangement uses TRBV7-6 and TRBJ2-3; perhaps TRBD1 as D (6 bases). There are 15 residues in the CDR3. The V gene's germline CDR1 is SGHVS and CDR2 FNYEAQ. Trimming took off 1 base at V and 4 bases at J, with 12 bases between the two ends. The CDR3 region is CASSLEGVKADTQYF. As DNA, the CDR3 is TGTGCCAGCAGCTTAGAGGGGGTAAAAGCAGATACGCAGTATTTT.

This clone came up a few times. The chain links TRBV5-4 to TRBJ1-4; no clear D gene. Germline V lookup: CDR1 SGHNT, CDR2 YYREEE (reference sequence). The V end was cut by 4 bases, the J end by 0 bases, with 4 bases between. CDR3 size: 13 residues. The CDR3, as DNA: TGTGCCAGCAGCCTACCAACTAATGAAAAACTGTTTTTT. Translation: CASSLPTNEKLFF. The variable domain in full, completed from reference TRBV5-4 and TRBJ1-4, reads ETGVTQSPTHLIKTRGQQVTLRCSSQSGHNTVSWYQQALGQGPQFIFQYYREEENGRGNFPPRFSGLQFPNYSSELNVNALELDDSALYLCASSLPTNEKLFFGSGTQLSVL.

Only one count was recorded for this clone. The V and J genes are TRBV5-4 and TRBJ1-2; D remains unclear. This CDR3 is built from 14 residues. V was clipped by 0 bases and J by 2 bases, with 8 bases between them. Germline lookup yields CDR1 SGHNT and CDR2 YYREEE (reference sequence). CDR3 in amino acids: CASSLAPGNYGYTF. In DNA, the CDR3 is TGTGCCAGCAGCTTGGCCCCGGGGAACTATGGCTACACCTTC.

This rearrangement joins TRBV28 to TRBJ1-1; weak D call: TRBD1 (6 bases). V lost 8 bases, J lost 0 bases, and 19 bases lay in between. Germline CDR1 and CDR2: MDHEN and SYDVKM. The CDR3 has 16 amino acids. CDR3 residues: CASAGQTLPMNTEAFF. Here the CDR3 DNA reads TGTGCCAGCGCCGGACAGACTCTTCCTATGAACACTGAAGCTTTCTTT. Combining the CDR3 with reference TRBV28 and TRBJ1-1 gives the whole variable domain DVKVTQSSRYLVKRTGEKVFLECVQDMDHENMFWYRQDPGLGLRLIYFSYDVKMKEKGDIPEGYSVSREKKERFSLILESASTNQTSMYLCASAGQTLPMNTEAFFGQGTRLTVV.

Comments on this clone: One end of the junction varies from germline; a read error may be responsible. This chain joins TRBV9 and TRBJ1-3; TRBD1 is a possible D gene (6 bases). The CDR3 covers 10 residues. Germline loops: CDR1 SGDLS, CDR2 YYNGEE. CDR3 DNA: TGTGCCAGCAGGTACCGGGACATCAATTTT. This encodes CASRYRDINF.

The chain couples TRBV7-6 to TRBJ2-7, with 8 bases that match TRBD1. The germline gives CDR1 SGHVS, CDR2 FNYEAQ. Losses at the gene ends were 5 bases for V and 2 bases for J; bases not matched to a gene: 8. The CDR3 covers 15 residues. In DNA form, the CDR3 reads TGTGCCAGCAGCCCCAGACAGGGGTCGGCCTACGAGCAGTACTTC. It yields the protein CASSPRQGSAYEQYF.

The chain carries TRBV6-6 and TRBJ2-5; the match to TRBD2 covers 11 bases. Trimming at V came to 5 bases and at J to 4 bases, leaving 6 bases not matched to a gene. CDR3 size: 15 residues. CDR1 is MNHNY and CDR2 is SVGAGI in the germline V gene (reference sequence). CDR3 coding DNA: TGTGCCAGCAGTACAATAGCGGGAGGGGGAGAGACCCAGTACTTC. Its protein is CASSTIAGGGETQYF.

The J gene is TRBJ2-3, the V gene TRBV5-4, with D perhaps matching TRBD1 (5 bases). CDR3 length: 14 amino acids. V was trimmed by 4 bases and J by 0 bases, leaving 9 bases between them. Germline CDR1 reads SGHNT; CDR2 reads YYREEE (reference sequence). The CDR3 is CASSPDTSTDTQYF. CDR3 sequence (DNA): TGTGCCAGCAGCCCGGACACTAGCACAGATACGCAGTATTTT.

This clone was counted between two and nine times. This chain connects TRBV6-1 to TRBJ1-1; 7 bases agree with TRBD1. CDR3 size: 16 residues. In germline, CDR1 is MNHNS, CDR2 SASEGT. V lost 2 bases and J lost 0; bases outside the gene matches: 6. The CDR3, as DNA: TGTGCCAGCAGTGAACCGGGACAGCAGATGAACACTGAAGCTTTCTTT. This translates into CASSEPGQQMNTEAFF.